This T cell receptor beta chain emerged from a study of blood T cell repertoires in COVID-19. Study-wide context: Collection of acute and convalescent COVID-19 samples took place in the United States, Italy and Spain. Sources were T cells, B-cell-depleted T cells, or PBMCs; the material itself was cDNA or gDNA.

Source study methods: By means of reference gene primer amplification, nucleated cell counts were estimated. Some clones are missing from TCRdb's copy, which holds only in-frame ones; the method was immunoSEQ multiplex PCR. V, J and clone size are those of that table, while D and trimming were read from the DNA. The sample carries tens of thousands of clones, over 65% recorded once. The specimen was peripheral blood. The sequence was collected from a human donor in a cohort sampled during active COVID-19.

In DNA, the CDR3 is TGTGCCAGCAGCAAAGACTCCTTGTACCAAGAGACCCAGTACTTC. Protein sequence: CASSKDSLYQETQYF. J is TRBJ2-5 and V is TRBV9; D is unclear. The germline gives CDR1 SGDLS, CDR2 YYNGEE. V dropped 4 bases and J dropped 0 bases, with 13 bases sitting between them. The CDR3 runs to 15 residues.